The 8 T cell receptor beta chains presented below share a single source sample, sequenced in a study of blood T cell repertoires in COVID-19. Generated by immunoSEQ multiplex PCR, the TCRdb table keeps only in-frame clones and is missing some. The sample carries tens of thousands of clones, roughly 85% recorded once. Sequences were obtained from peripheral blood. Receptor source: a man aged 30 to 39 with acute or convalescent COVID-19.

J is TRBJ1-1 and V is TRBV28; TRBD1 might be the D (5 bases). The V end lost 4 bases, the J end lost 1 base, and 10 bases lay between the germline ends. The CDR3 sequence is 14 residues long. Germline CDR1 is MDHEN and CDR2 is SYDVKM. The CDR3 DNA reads TGTGCCAGCAGTTCTATTAGGGGGAACACTGAAGCTTTCTTT. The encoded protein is CASSSIRGNTEAFF.

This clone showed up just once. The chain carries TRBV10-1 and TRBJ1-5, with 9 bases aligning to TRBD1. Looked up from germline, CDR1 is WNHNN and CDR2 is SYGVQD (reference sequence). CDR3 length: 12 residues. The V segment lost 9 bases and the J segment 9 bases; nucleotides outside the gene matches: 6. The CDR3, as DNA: TGCGCCAGGCGACAGGGGGGGACGCCCCAGCATTTT. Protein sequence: CARRQGGTPQHF.

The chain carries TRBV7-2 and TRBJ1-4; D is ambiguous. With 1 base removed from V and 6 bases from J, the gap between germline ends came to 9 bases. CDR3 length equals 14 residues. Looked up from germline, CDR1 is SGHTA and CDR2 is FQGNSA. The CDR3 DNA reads TGTGCCAGCAGCTTAGTACGCGGAGATGAAAAACTGTTTTTT. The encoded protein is CASSLVRGDEKLFF.

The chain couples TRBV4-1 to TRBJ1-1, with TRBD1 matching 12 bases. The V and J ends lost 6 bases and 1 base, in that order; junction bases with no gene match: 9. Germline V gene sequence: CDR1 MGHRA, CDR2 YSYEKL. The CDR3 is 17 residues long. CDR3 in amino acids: CASSQPGQGARNTEAFF. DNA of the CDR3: TGCGCCAGCAGTCAGCCGGGACAGGGGGCCCGGAACACTGAAGCTTTCTTT.

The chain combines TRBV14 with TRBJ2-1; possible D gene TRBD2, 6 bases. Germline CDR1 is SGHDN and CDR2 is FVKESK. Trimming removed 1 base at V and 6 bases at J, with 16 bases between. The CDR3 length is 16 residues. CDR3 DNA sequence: TGTGCCAGCAGCCAAGGGAACGCGGTACTAGCCAATGAGCAGTTCTTC. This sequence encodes CASSQGNAVLANEQFF.

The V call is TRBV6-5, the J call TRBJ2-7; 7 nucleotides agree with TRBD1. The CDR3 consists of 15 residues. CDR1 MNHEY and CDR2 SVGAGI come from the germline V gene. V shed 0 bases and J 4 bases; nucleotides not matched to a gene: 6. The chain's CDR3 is CASSYSIRGLYEQYF. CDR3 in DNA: TGTGCCAGCAGTTACTCGATCAGGGGGTTATACGAGCAGTACTTC.

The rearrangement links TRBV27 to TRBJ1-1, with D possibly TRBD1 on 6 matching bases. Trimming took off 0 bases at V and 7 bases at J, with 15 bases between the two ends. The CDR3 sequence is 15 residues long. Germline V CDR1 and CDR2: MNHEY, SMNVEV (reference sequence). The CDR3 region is CASSLSQRGGLEAFF. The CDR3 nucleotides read TGTGCCAGCAGTTTATCACAGAGGGGGGGTCTTGAAGCTTTCTTT.

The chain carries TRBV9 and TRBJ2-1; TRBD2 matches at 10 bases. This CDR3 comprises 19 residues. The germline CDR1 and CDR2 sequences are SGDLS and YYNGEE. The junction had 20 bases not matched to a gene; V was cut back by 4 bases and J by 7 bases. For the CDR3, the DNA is TGTGCCAGCAGCCGGGGATTGGGGGCAAGAGCGGGAGGGCCAAATGAGCAGTTCTTC. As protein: CASSRGLGARAGGPNEQFF.